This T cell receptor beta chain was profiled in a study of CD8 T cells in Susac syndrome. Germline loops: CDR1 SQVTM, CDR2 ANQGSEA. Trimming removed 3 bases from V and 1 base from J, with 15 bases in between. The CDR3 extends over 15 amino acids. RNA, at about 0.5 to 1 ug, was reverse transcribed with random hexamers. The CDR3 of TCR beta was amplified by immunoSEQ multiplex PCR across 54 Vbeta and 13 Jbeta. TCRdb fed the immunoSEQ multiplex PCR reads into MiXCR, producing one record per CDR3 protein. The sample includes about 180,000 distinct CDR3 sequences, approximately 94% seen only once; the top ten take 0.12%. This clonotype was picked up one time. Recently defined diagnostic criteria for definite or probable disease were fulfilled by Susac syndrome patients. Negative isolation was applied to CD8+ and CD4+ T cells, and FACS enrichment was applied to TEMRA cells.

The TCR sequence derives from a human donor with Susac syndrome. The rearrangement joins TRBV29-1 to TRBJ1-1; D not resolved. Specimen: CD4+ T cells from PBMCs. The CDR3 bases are TGCAGCGTTGATCCCCCGGCGTCGAAGAACACTGAAGCTTTCTTT. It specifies CSVDPPASKNTEAFF.